This T cell receptor (beta chain) was identified in a study of a mutant IDH1 vaccine in newly diagnosed glioma. The table came from immunoSEQ multiplex PCR; TCRdb's copy has only in-frame clones and leaves some out. The profile shows under 50,000 clones, around 90% of them singletons. Time point described: week 23, last vaccination. A 20-mer mutant IDH1 peptide at 300 ug was injected subcutaneously with topical imiquimod. The donor cohort comprised cases of new WHO grade 3 or 4 IDH1-mutant, ATRX-lost astrocytoma. Study observations and caveats: Immune responses arising from the vaccine appeared in approximately 93% of patients. Pseudoprogression seemed unrelated to changes in top peripheral T cell clonotypes.

Regarding this clone: Antigen specificity is unknown.

The source of this sequence is a man over 45 with glioma. The sequenced sample was PBMCs, obtained from a glioma patient whose treatment included an IDH1 peptide vaccine.

DNA for the CDR3: TGTGCCAGCACCCAAGGGGCAGGGTTAGGCTATGGCTACACCTTC. Its protein product is CASTQGAGLGYGYTF. The genes are TRBV28 and TRBJ1-2; possibly TRBD1 for D (5 bases). The CDR3 covers 15 residues. V was clipped by 7 bases and J by 4 bases, with 19 bases between them. Germline CDR1 MDHEN, CDR2 SYDVKM.